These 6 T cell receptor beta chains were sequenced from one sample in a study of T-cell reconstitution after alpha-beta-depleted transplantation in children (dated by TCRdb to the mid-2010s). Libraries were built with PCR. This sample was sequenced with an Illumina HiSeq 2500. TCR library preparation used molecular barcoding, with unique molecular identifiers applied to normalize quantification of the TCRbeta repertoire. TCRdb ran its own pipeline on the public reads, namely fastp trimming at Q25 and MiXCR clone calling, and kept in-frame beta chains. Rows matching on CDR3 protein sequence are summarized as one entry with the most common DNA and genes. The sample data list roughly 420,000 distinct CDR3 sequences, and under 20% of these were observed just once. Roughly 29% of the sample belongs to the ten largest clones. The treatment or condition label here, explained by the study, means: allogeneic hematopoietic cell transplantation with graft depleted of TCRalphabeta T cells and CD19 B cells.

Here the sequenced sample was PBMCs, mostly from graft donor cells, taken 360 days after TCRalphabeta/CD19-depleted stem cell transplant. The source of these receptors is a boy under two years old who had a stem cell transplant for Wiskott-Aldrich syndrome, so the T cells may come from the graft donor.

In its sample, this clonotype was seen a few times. The CDR3 DNA is TGTGCCAGCAGGATATCTTCTAGGGTGAACACCGGGGAGCTGTTTTTT. It is translated as CASRISSRVNTGELFF. The chain has TRBV28 and TRBJ2-2; D ambiguous. V was shortened by 6 bases and J by 1 base, with 15 bases between the two germline ends. The V gene's germline CDR1 is MDHEN and CDR2 SYDVKM. This CDR3 has 16 amino acids.

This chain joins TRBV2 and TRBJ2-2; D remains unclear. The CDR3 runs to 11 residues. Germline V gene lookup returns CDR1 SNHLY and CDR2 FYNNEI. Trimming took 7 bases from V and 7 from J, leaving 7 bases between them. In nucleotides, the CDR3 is TGTGCCAGCAAAAGGGTCGGGGAGCTGTTTTTT. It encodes CASKRVGELFF. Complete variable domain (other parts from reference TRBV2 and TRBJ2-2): EPEVTQTPSHQVTQMGQEVILRCVPISNHLYFYWYRQILGQKVEFLVSFYNNEISEKSEIFDDQFSVERPDGSNFTLKIRSTKLEDSAMYFCASKRVGELFFGEGSRLTVL.

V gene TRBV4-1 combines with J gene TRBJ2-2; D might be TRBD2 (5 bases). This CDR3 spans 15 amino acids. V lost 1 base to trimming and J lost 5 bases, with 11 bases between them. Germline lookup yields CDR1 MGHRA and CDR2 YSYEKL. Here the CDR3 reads CASSQGYGITGELFF. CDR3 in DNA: TGCGCCAGCAGCCAAGGTTACGGGATTACCGGGGAGCTGTTTTTT.

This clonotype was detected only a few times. The CDR3 loop reads CASSYQGTGAAYEQYF. The CDR3 region has the DNA TGTGCCAGCAGTTACCAGGGCACAGGGGCCGCCTACGAGCAGTACTTC. The gene calls are TRBV6-5 and TRBJ2-7; TRBD1 matches 7 bases. J was trimmed by 2 bases and V by 2 bases; bases with no gene match: 9. The germline gives CDR1 MNHEY, CDR2 SVGAGI. The CDR3 covers 16 residues.

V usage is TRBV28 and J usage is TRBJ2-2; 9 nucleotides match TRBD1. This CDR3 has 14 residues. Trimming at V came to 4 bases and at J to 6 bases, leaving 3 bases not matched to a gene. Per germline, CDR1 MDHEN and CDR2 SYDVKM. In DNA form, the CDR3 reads TGTGCCAGCAGTTCGGGACAGGGCCCCGGGGAGCTGTTTTTT. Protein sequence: CASSSGQGPGELFF. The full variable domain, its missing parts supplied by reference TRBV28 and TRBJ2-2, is DVKVTQSSRYLVKRTGEKVFLECVQDMDHENMFWYRQDPGLGLRLIYFSYDVKMKEKGDIPEGYSVSREKKERFSLILESASTNQTSMYLCASSSGQGPGELFFGEGSRLTVL.

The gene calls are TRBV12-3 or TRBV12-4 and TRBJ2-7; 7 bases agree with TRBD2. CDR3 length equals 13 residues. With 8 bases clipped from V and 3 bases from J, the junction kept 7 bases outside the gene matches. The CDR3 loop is CASRGGASYEQYF. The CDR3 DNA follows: TGTGCCAGCCGGGGAGGGGCGAGCTACGAGCAGTACTTC.